The clone carrying this T cell receptor (beta chain) appeared a single time. In the authors' workflow: The authors estimated nucleated cell counts from reference gene primer amplification. Only in-frame clones appear in the TCRdb table, and some are missing; sequencing was by immunoSEQ multiplex PCR. The V and J calls and the clone size are those of that table, but D and trimming were determined from the DNA. The sample consists of about 200,000 clones, approximately 82% of them appearing once. The sample comes from a study of blood T cell repertoires in COVID-19. Study-wide context: Samples of COVID-19 (acute and convalescent) were obtained from the United States, Italy and Spain. Sample material is recorded as cDNA or gDNA derived from T cells, B-cell-depleted T cells, or PBMCs.

The CDR3 totals 17 residues. Germline V lookup: CDR1 MDHEN, CDR2 SYDVKM. The ends were cut back, 7 bases at V and 0 bases at J, with 19 bases in the middle. This TCR came from a human donor with acute or convalescent COVID-19. The donor label of this sample is uncertain. The sequenced material came from peripheral blood. The chain joins TRBV28 to TRBJ2-1; D perhaps matches TRBD2 (5 bases). Here the CDR3 DNA reads TGTGCCAGCACCTCTGCGGGTGAATCGAGCTCCTACAATGAGCAGTTCTTC. This codes for CASTSAGESSSYNEQFF.